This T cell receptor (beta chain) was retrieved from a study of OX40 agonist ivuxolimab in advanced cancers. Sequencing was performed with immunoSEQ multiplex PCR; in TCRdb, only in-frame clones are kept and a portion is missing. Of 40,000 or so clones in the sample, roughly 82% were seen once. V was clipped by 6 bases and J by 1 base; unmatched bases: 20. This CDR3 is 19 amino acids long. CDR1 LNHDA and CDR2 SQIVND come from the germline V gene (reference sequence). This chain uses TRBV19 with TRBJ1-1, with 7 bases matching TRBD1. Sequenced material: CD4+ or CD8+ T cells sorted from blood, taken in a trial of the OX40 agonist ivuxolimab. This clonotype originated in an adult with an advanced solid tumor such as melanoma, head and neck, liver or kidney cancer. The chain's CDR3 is CASSRDRAPSFGRNTEAFF. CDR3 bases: TGTGCCAGTAGCCGCGACAGGGCACCGAGTTTTGGTCGGAACACTGAAGCTTTCTTT.